This T cell receptor (beta chain) was sequenced in a study of blood T cells in healthy people across ages. Study-level findings and limits: Calculation of diversity from one million T cells yielded estimates considered to be underestimates. Long-lived donors carried more naive CD4+ cells and greater diversity than aged donors. Using unsorted PBMCs precluded a conclusive naive versus antigen-experienced comparison.

A sample-barcoded 5' primer and a J-beta primer mix were used in a second PCR of about 7 to 11 cycles. The template-switch adaptor was a 5' adaptor with 12 random nucleotides. It tagged each cDNA molecule. TCRdb itself ran the 5' RACE reads through MiXCR, one entry per CDR3 protein. The sample shows hundreds of thousands of distinct CDR3 sequences, roughly 58% of them seen only once. This clonotype was seen repeatedly, ten times or more. Antigen specificity is unknown. Germline CDR1 KGHSH, CDR2 LQKENI. V lost 6 bases, J lost 5 bases, and 13 bases stayed unmatched. This CDR3 contains 16 residues. The sequence was collected from a man aged 55 to 70 in good health. Material: blood. The chain carries TRBV18 and TRBJ2-7, with 10 nucleotides matching TRBD1. The CDR3 region is CASSRRDRGLRDEQYF. In nucleotides, the CDR3 is TGTGCCAGCTCCCGGCGGGACAGGGGACTTCGCGACGAGCAGTACTTC. The full variable domain, in which reference TRBV18 and TRBJ2-7 provide the parts outside the CDR3, is NAGVMQNPRHLVRRRGQEARLRCSPMKGHSHVYWYRQLPEEGLKFMVYLQKENIIDESGMPKERFSAEFPKEGPSILRIQQVVRGDSAAYFCASSRRDRGLRDEQYFGPGTRLTVT.